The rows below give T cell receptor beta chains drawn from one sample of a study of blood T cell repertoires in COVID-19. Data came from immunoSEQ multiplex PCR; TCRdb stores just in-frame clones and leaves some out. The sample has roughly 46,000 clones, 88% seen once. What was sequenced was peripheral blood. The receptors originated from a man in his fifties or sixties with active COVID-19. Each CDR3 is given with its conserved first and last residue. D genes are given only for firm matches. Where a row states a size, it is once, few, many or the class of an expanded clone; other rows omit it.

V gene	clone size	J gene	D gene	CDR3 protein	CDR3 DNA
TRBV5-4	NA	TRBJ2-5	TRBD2	CASSSQRGAGTQYF	TGTGCCAGCAGCTCACAGCGGGGGGCTGGGACCCAGTACTTC
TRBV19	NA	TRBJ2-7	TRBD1	CASSRRQGTYEQYF	TGTGCCAGTAGTCGCCGACAGGGGACCTACGAGCAGTACTTC
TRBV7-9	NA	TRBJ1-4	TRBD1	CASSSTGATNEKLFF	TGTGCCAGCAGCTCAACAGGGGCAACTAATGAAAAACTGTTTTTT
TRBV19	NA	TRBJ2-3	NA	CASSIQGPDTQYF	TGTGCCAGTAGTATACAGGGCCCAGATACGCAGTATTTT
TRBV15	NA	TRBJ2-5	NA	CATSRDLQVETQYF	TGTGCCACCAGCAGAGATCTGCAGGTGGAGACCCAGTACTTC
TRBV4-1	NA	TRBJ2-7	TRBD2	CASSLASGGGYEQYF	TGCGCCAGCAGCCTTGCTAGCGGGGGCGGTTACGAGCAGTACTTC
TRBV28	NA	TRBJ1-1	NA	CASKELNTEAFF	TGTGCCAGCAAGGAGTTGAACACTGAAGCTTTCTTT
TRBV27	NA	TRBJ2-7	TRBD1	CASSPGTVYEQYF	TGTGCCAGCAGTCCTGGGACAGTCTACGAGCAGTACTTC
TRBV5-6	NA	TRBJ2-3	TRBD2	CASSRAGGDTQYF	TGTGCCAGCAGTCGGGCGGGGGGAGATACGCAGTATTTT
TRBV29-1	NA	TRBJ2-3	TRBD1	CSEDRVGSDTQYF	TGCAGCGAGGACAGGGTAGGGTCAGATACGCAGTATTTT
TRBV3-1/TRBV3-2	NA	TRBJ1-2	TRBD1	CASSRSDREGYTF	TGTGCCAGCAGCCGCTCGGACAGGGAAGGCTACACCTTC
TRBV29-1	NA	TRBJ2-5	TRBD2	CSVERASGSGETQYF	TGCAGCGTTGAACGGGCTAGCGGGAGTGGGGAGACCCAGTACTTC
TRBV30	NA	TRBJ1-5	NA	CAWSRTSPNQPQHF	TGTGCCTGGTCGAGGACAAGCCCGAATCAGCCCCAGCATTTT
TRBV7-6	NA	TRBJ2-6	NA	CASSPSGPIVQSGANVLTF	TGTGCCAGCAGCCCATCCGGCCCCATCGTACAGTCTGGGGCCAACGTCCTGACTTTC
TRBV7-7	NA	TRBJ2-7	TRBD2	CASSPLSEAGAGEQYF	TGTGCTAGCAGCCCCCTCAGCGAAGCGGGGGCGGGCGAGCAGTACTTC
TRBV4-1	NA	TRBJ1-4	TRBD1	CASSQDGDRTNEKLFF	TGCGCCAGCAGCCAAGATGGGGACAGGACTAATGAAAAACTGTTTTTT
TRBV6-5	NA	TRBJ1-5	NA	CASRAPGEGRAQHF	TGTGCCAGCAGAGCCCCAGGGGAGGGGAGAGCCCAGCATTTT
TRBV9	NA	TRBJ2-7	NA	CASSLGRSGDEQYF	TGTGCCAGCAGCCTGGGGCGATCGGGGGACGAGCAGTACTTC
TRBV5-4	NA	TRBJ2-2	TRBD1	CASSRGQGANTGELFF	TGTGCCAGCAGCCGAGGACAGGGGGCAAACACCGGGGAGCTGTTTTTT
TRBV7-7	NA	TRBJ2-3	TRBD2	CATGTGLATDTQYF	TGTGCTACTGGCACGGGACTAGCGACAGATACGCAGTATTTT
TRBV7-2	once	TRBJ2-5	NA	CASSPGVAATRTQYF	TGTGCCAGCAGCCCTGGGGTAGCGGCGACTAGGACCCAGTACTTC
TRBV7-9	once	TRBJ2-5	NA	CASSLEPGEETQYF	TGTGCCAGCAGCTTAGAACCAGGGGAAGAGACCCAGTACTTC
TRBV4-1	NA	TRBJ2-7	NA	CASSQGRGDYEQYF	TGCGCCAGCAGCCAAGGCAGGGGGGACTACGAGCAGTACTTC
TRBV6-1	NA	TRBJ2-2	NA	CASSDLSGGDANTGELFF	TGTGCCAGCAGTGACTTATCCGGGGGTGATGCGAACACCGGGGAGCTGTTTTTT
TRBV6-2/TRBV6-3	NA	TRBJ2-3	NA	CASSSRLVGTDTQYF	TGTGCCAGCAGTTCGAGACTAGTGGGCACAGATACGCAGTATTTT
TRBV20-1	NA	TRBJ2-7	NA	CSGSLDYEQYF	TGCAGTGGCTCGTTAGACTACGAGCAGTACTTC
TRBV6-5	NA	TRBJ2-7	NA	CASRTFYEQYF	TGTGCCAGCAGAACATTCTACGAGCAGTACTTC
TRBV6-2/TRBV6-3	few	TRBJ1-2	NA	CASTPGGGYTF	TGTGCCAGCACCCCCGGCGGCGGCTACACCTTC
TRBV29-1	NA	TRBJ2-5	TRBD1	CSAEHPGGTGETQYF	TGCAGCGCCGAGCATCCAGGGGGTACTGGGGAGACCCAGTACTTC
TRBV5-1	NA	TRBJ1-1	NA	CASSSSRQNTEAFF	TGCGCCAGCAGCTCCTCCCGACAGAACACTGAAGCTTTCTTT
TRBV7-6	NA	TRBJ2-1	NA	CASSPQGSPYNEQFF	TGTGCCAGCAGCCCGCAGGGGTCCCCCTACAATGAGCAGTTCTTC
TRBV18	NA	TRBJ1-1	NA	CASSPTSGFTEAFF	TGTGCCAGCTCACCCACTTCAGGGTTCACTGAAGCTTTCTTT
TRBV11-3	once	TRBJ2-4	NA	CASSLDSATENIQYF	TGTGCCAGCAGCTTAGATTCCGCGACAGAAAACATTCAGTACTTC
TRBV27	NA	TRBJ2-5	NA	CASSLSVSGAETQYF	TGTGCCAGCAGTTTATCTGTCTCAGGGGCGGAGACCCAGTACTTC
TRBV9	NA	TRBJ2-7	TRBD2	CASSVDGRADEQYF	TGTGCCAGCAGCGTAGACGGGAGGGCCGACGAGCAGTACTTC
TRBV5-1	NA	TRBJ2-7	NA	CASSLVGGTLYEQYF	TGCGCCAGCAGCTTGGTGGGGGGGACACTCTACGAGCAGTACTTC
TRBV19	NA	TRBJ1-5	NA	CASSISQGGGNQPQHF	TGTGCCAGTAGTATTTCGCAGGGAGGCGGCAATCAGCCCCAGCATTTT
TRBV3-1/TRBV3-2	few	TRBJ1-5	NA	CASSRSAGEQPQHF	TGTGCCAGCAGCCGCAGCGCGGGCGAACAGCCCCAGCATTTT
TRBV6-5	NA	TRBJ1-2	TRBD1	CASSPVTGGSYGYTF	TGTGCCAGCAGTCCGGTAACAGGGGGGTCCTATGGCTACACCTTC
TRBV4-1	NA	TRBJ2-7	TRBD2	CASSSPLTSGRQDSYEQYF	TGCGCCAGCAGCTCCCCTTTGACTAGCGGGAGGCAAGACTCCTACGAGCAGTACTTC
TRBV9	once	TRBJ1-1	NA	CASSVTWTRGTEAFF	TGTGCCAGCAGCGTGACGTGGACCCGAGGGACTGAAGCTTTCTTT
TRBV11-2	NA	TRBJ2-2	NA	CASSPPLEQGLYTGELFF	TGTGCCAGCAGCCCTCCCCTGGAGCAGGGATTATACACCGGGGAGCTGTTTTTT
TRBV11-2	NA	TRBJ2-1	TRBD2	CASGRGGSYNEQFF	TGTGCCAGCGGTCGGGGGGGGTCCTACAATGAGCAGTTCTTC
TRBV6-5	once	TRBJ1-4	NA	CASNRAPNEKLFF	TGTGCCAGCAACAGGGCTCCTAATGAAAAACTGTTTTTT
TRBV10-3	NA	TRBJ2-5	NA	CAIDGGGERETQYF	TGTGCCATCGATGGGGGGGGCGAGAGAGAGACCCAGTACTTC
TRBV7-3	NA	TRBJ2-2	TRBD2	CASSLTGTSGGSTGELFF	TGTGCCAGCAGCTTAACGGGCACGAGCGGGGGGAGCACCGGGGAGCTGTTTTTT
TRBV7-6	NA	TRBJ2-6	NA	CASSSDSSAGVLTF	TGTGCCAGCAGCTCGGACAGCTCCGCCGGCGTCCTGACTTTC
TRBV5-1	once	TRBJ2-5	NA	CASSPVPGQETQYF	TGCGCCAGCAGCCCCGTTCCGGGCCAAGAGACCCAGTACTTC
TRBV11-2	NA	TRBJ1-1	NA	CASSLDLGGRVTEAFF	TGTGCCAGCAGCTTAGATCTGGGGGGGCGGGTCACTGAAGCTTTCTTT
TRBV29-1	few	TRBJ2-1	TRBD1	CSVLGDRGHNEQFF	TGCAGCGTTCTTGGGGACAGGGGGCACAATGAGCAGTTCTTC